Listed here is a single T cell receptor beta chain. Its antigen remains unidentified. For this receptor, the gene names and germline sequences are taken from the mouse. The read comes to an end 1 residue before the CDR3 does, leaving the germline J gene to fill in the end. This entry belongs to a study of tissue T cells after allogeneic stem cell transplantation (dated by TCRdb to between 2020 and 2023). About the full investigation: The study profiled TCR beta repertoires in many tissues obtained from research autopsies of patients with and without GVHD, and also in mouse models of GVHD. The human arm was conducted as a prospective observational study, and neither blinding nor randomization was performed. Overall study outcomes, separate from this receptor: Only a few T cell clones appeared in more than one patient, yet motif-based clustering showed tissue-specific repertoire signatures that were shared between patients. The study did not determine which tissue TCRs were alloreactive or antigen-specific, and some clones might have been persisting host cells. Within patients, how anatomically similar tissues were was a major factor shaping TCR repertoire composition, regardless of disease or transplant status. Sampling depth was acknowledged as a limitation, and the patient cohort was both small and clinically heterogeneous. In both patients and mice, T cells from blood and spleen covered only a limited part of the TCR repertoire found in tissues.

Inclusive of the bounding cysteine and phenylalanine, the CDR3 is 14 residues long. Part of the CDR3 DNA is given, 39 bases translated from base 1. From a lookup of the germline V gene, CDR1 and CDR2 are SGHSA and FRNQAP. V lost 5 bases and J lost 2 bases; the stretch between them is 11 bases long. The library was built by means of the immunoSEQ multiplex PCR assay. TCRbeta CDR3 sequencing was done by Adaptive Biotechnologies at survey depth, reporting CDR3 sequences, V/J genes, productive frequency and template counts. Amplification of TCR beta CDR3 regions was performed from genomic DNA rather than from RNA. As for how the authors treated the data: Pairwise repertoire overlap between tissues was quantified with Jensen-Shannon divergence, where 1 means complete divergence and 0 identical. Tissues were grouped by single-linkage agglomerative hierarchical clustering of pairwise JSD values, and the clustering results were shown as dendrograms. All patient samples were analyzed with GLIPH2 using simulation_depth 1000, kmer_min_depth 3 and cdr3_length_cutoff 8, and only groups containing more than two unique CDR3s were kept. In a standardized tissue-overlap score, Jaccard GLIPH-group overlap across patients was extrapolated to a standard repertoire size of 1000 clones. Linear mixed-effect models, with tissue as a fixed effect and individual as a random effect, were used to test how diversity related to clinical or experimental variables. The table comes from immuneACCESS by way of TCRdb, which keeps in-frame sequences with V and J called. Part of the clones is missing from these tables; in studies checked, under half for an unresolved V gene and the rest for unknown reasons. V, J and clone size are taken as reported in that table, and D and trimming were inferred from the DNA itself. In this sample the table shows some 2,200 clones, approximately 60% of which occur a single time. The biggest ten clones account for roughly 73% of the sample.

The time point label on this specimen signifies: mouse harvest day 7 after allogeneic transplant. Each mouse graft, delivered by tail vein injection, combined 10^6 splenic CD5+ T cells with 10^7 T-cell-depleted bone marrow cells. A major MHC-mismatch B6 (H2b) into BALB/c (H2d) model was used to model mouse GVHD, and tissues were profiled at day 7 or 14. On day 7 or 14 post-transplant, mouse tissues and retro-orbital blood were harvested with separate sterile tools for each animal, and livers were flushed beforehand. Before genomic DNA isolation with the DNeasy Blood & Tissue Kit, mouse tissues were minced with razor blades in buffered saline.

What was sequenced was spleen. Here the chain combines TRBV16 and TRBJ2-5; TRBD1 is possibly the D segment (6 matching bases). The TCR comes from a female BALB/c mouse given C57BL/6 T cells with graft-versus-host disease after an allogeneic hematopoietic cell transplant. The part of the CDR3 DNA that was read is TGTGCAAGCAGCCAACAGGGTGGCCAAGACACCCAGTAC. Translated, this gives CASSQQGGQDTQY. The entire CDR3 sequence reads CASSQQGGQDTQYF.